Listed here are 28 T cell receptor beta chains from one sample, sequenced in a study of CD8+ T cells in alopecia areata. RNA, once extracted, was reverse transcribed into cDNA for use as the sequencing template. Measured with immunoSEQ multiplex PCR; TCRdb has only the in-frame clones, and not every one. The table shows some 240,000 clones, with 50% to 70% occurring only once. Here the sequenced sample was CD4+ T cells sorted from blood, taken at week 0. These receptors were taken from a human donor with alopecia areata.

This clone was seen more than once but under ten times. This chain uses TRBV15 with TRBJ1-1; no definite D call. V lost 1 base, J lost 1 base, and 4 bases lay in between. Germline assignment: CDR1 LNHNV and CDR2 YYDKDF (reference sequence). The CDR3 loop spans 13 amino acids. The CDR3 DNA is TGTGCCACCAGCAGAGGACAGAACACTGAAGCTTTCTTT. As protein: CATSRGQNTEAFF.

This clone was seen a few times. The chain is built from TRBV30 and TRBJ1-3; D is uncertain. This CDR3 has 16 residues. Looked up from germline, CDR1 is GTSNPN and CDR2 is SVGIG (reference sequence). The V end was cut by 0 bases, the J end by 4 bases, with 16 bases between. The CDR3 DNA is TGTGCCTGGAGTGTAATGAGGGCAGGCGAGGGAAACACCATATATTTT. This sequence encodes CAWSVMRAGEGNTIYF. The full variable domain, completed using reference TRBV30 and TRBJ1-3, is SQTIHQWPATLVQPVGSPLSLECTVEGTSNPNLYWYRQAAGRGLQLLFYSVGIGQISSEVPQNLSASRPQDRQFILSSKKLLLSDSGFYLCAWSVMRAGEGNTIYFGEGSWLTVV.

V gene TRBV18 combines with J gene TRBJ1-1, with D uncertain. The V and J ends lost 3 bases and 4 bases respectively, with 9 bases between them. CDR3 length: 13 residues. CDR1 is KGHSH, CDR2 LQKENI, per germline. The CDR3 coding sequence is TGTGCCAGCTCACCCGGGAAAGGCACTGAAGCTTTCTTT. It yields the protein CASSPGKGTEAFF. Full variable domain (rest looked up from reference TRBV18 and TRBJ1-1): NAGVMQNPRHLVRRRGQEARLRCSPMKGHSHVYWYRQLPEEGLKFMVYLQKENIIDESGMPKERFSAEFPKEGPSILRIQQVVRGDSAAYFCASSPGKGTEAFFGQGTRLTVV.

The chain couples TRBV13 to TRBJ2-7; the D is unclear. V was pared by 5 bases and J by 0 bases, with 5 bases between. The CDR3 length is 12 residues. CDR1 is PRHDT and CDR2 is FYEKMQ in the germline V gene (reference sequence). CDR3 region: CASSRASYEQYF. The CDR3, as DNA: TGTGCCAGCAGCCGGGCCTCCTACGAGCAGTACTTC.

V gene TRBV9 combines with J gene TRBJ1-1; tentatively, D is TRBD1 (5 bases). CDR1 and CDR2 (germline): SGDLS, YYNGEE. The CDR3 is 14 amino acids. V lost 4 bases, J lost 5 bases, and 15 bases lay in between. The CDR3 nucleotides are TGTGCCAGCAGCCCCCGGCAGGGTCAAACTGAAGCTTTCTTT. This sequence encodes CASSPRQGQTEAFF.

The V and J genes are TRBV5-1 and TRBJ1-4; D possibly corresponds to TRBD1 (6 bases). This CDR3 contains 18 residues. CDR1 and CDR2 from the germline V gene are SGHRS and YFSETQ. The V and J ends lost 4 bases and 0 bases respectively, with 19 bases between them. The CDR3 region is CASSGDPGHMSTNEKLFF. CDR3 sequence (DNA): TGCGCCAGCAGCGGGGACCCGGGACATATGTCAACTAATGAAAAACTGTTTTTT.

The genes are TRBV7-2 and TRBJ2-5, with D maybe TRBD2 (6 bases). Looked up from germline, CDR1 is SGHTA and CDR2 is FQGNSA. The CDR3 loop spans 13 amino acids. Trimming cost V 1 base and J 7 bases, with 10 bases left between them. This chain's CDR3 is CASSLDLEGTQYF. CDR3 DNA: TGTGCCAGCAGCTTAGACTTGGAGGGGACCCAGTACTTC.

This clone was seen only once. This chain connects TRBV5-6 to TRBJ2-3; no clear D. The CDR3 runs to 17 residues. Per the germline V gene, CDR1 is SGHDT and CDR2 is YYEEEE. V lost 0 bases and J lost 0, with 14 bases in between. CDR3 nucleotides: TGTGCCAGCAGCTTGGTCGGTAGCCTGGTTAGCACAGATACGCAGTATTTT. Translating gives CASSLVGSLVSTDTQYF.

As regards this clone: The sample carries other DNA sequences with the same CDR3. The CDR3 region is CASSQDGTSGANVLTF. For the CDR3, the DNA is TGTGCCAGCAGCCAAGACGGGACATCTGGGGCCAACGTCCTGACTTTC. The chain carries TRBV4-2 and TRBJ2-6, with D perhaps matching TRBD1 (6 bases). The CDR3 is 16 residues long. Germline loops: CDR1 LGHNA, CDR2 YNFKEQ. Deletions cut 0 bases from V and 1 base from J, with 7 bases between.

This clone has a handful of counts. The chain employs TRBV4-1 and TRBJ2-3, with 11 bases lining up with TRBD2. CDR3 length: 16 amino acids. Germline trimming cut 4 bases from V and 0 bases from J; bases unmatched to any gene: 3. The V gene's germline CDR1 is MGHRA and CDR2 YSYEKL. For the CDR3, the DNA is TGCGCCAGCAGCCTCGGGACTAGCGGCAGCACAGATACGCAGTATTTT. Translating it yields CASSLGTSGSTDTQYF.

This clone was recorded many times. J is TRBJ1-2 and V is TRBV19; no reliable D call. Germline assignment: CDR1 LNHDA and CDR2 SQIVND (reference sequence). The CDR3 runs to 14 residues. Trimming left V 6 bases short and J 4 bases short, with 15 bases between. The chain's CDR3 is CASSPTRSPYGYTF. In DNA, the CDR3 is TGTGCCAGTAGCCCCACCCGGAGCCCCTATGGCTACACCTTC.

This sequence joins TRBV18 and TRBJ2-3; D gene uncertain. Trimming left V 3 bases short and J 1 base short, with 14 bases between. Germline CDR1 and CDR2: KGHSH and LQKENI. This CDR3 is 16 amino acids long. The CDR3 sequence: CASSPPSGFGTDTQYF. CDR3 nucleotide sequence: TGTGCCAGCTCACCCCCTAGTGGATTCGGCACAGATACGCAGTATTTT.

For this clone: At the DNA level, this CDR3 is encoded by other sequences in the same sample as well. This chain uses TRBV30 with TRBJ2-7; D not resolved. Germline loops: CDR1 GTSNPN, CDR2 SVGIG (reference sequence). This CDR3 comprises 11 residues. Trimming shortened V by 1 base and J by 3 bases, and 4 bases separated the two germline ends. CDR3 residues: CAWSESYEQYF. CDR3 nucleotides: TGTGCCTGGAGTGAGAGCTACGAGCAGTACTTC. Combining the CDR3 with reference TRBV30 and TRBJ2-7 gives the whole variable domain SQTIHQWPATLVQPVGSPLSLECTVEGTSNPNLYWYRQAAGRGLQLLFYSVGIGQISSEVPQNLSASRPQDRQFILSSKKLLLSDSGFYLCAWSESYEQYFGPGTRLTVT.

The gene calls are TRBV14 and TRBJ2-5, with D perhaps matching TRBD2 (6 bases). The germline gives CDR1 SGHDN, CDR2 FVKESK. This CDR3 comprises 15 residues. V lost 2 bases, J lost 3 bases, and 13 bases lay in between. The CDR3 sequence is CASSQYVADKETQYF. In nucleotides, the CDR3 is TGTGCCAGCAGCCAATACGTAGCGGACAAAGAGACCCAGTACTTC. The full variable domain, in which reference TRBV14 and TRBJ2-5 provide the parts outside the CDR3, is EAGVTQFPSHSVIEKGQTVTLRCDPISGHDNLYWYRRVMGKEIKFLLHFVKESKQDESGMPNNRFLAERTGGTYSTLKVQPAELEDSGVYFCASSQYVADKETQYFGPGTRLLVL.

The chain uses TRBV6-1 and TRBJ1-2; D gene ambiguous. Per germline, CDR1 MNHNS and CDR2 SASEGT. The CDR3 extends over 14 amino acids. V lost 2 bases to trimming and J lost 0 bases, with 7 bases between them. CDR3 DNA: TGTGCCAGCAGTGAAACAGACTCTAACTATGGCTACACCTTC. As protein: CASSETDSNYGYTF.

The chain combines TRBV7-9 with TRBJ1-4; 10 bases match TRBD1. With 5 bases clipped from V and 8 bases from J, the junction kept 11 bases outside the gene matches. CDR3 length: 16 amino acids. Germline CDR1 is SEHNR and CDR2 is FQNEAQ (reference sequence). CDR3 sequence: CASSPFGTGDREKLFF. The CDR3 DNA reads as TGTGCCAGCAGCCCCTTCGGGACAGGGGATCGAGAAAAACTGTTTTTT.

V is TRBV2 and J is TRBJ2-3; maybe TRBD2 (6 bases). The germline V and J ends were trimmed by 0 bases and 2 bases, with 12 bases remaining between them. This CDR3 comprises 16 residues. The germline V gene encodes CDR1 SNHLY and CDR2 FYNNEI. Written as DNA, the CDR3 is TGTGCCAGCAGTGAAGCGGGGGGAAAACTCACAGATACGCAGTATTTT. Translating gives CASSEAGGKLTDTQYF.

This clone showed up just a few times. The J gene is TRBJ2-2, the V gene TRBV30, with D unresolved. This CDR3 region has 12 residues. Trimming stripped 2 bases from V and 4 bases from J, with 5 bases between. Germline loops: CDR1 GTSNPN, CDR2 SVGIG (reference sequence). The CDR3 sequence: CAWSQSTGELFF. The DNA of the CDR3 is TGTGCCTGGAGTCAGAGCACCGGGGAGCTGTTTTTT.

The count of this clone is one. V and J are TRBV15 and TRBJ2-6; D is undetermined. The V end was cut by 0 bases, the J end by 2 bases, with 5 bases between. The CDR3 runs 15 residues. The germline CDR1 and CDR2 sequences are LNHNV and YYDKDF (reference sequence). As DNA, the CDR3 is TGTGCCACCAGCAGAGACCGGGCTGGGGCCAACGTCCTGACTTTC. It is translated as CATSRDRAGANVLTF.

Relative to its sample, this clone is medium-sized (0.01 to 0.1%). The chain joins TRBV7-2 to TRBJ2-7; 8 bases map to TRBD1. Germline CDR1 is SGHTA and CDR2 is FQGNSA. The trim removed 3 bases at V and 2 bases at J, leaving 3 bases unmatched. The CDR3 loop spans 14 amino acids. CDR3 protein: CASSFGTGAYEQYF. The CDR3 nucleotides read TGTGCCAGCAGCTTCGGGACAGGTGCCTACGAGCAGTACTTC. The whole variable domain, remainder taken from reference TRBV7-2 and TRBJ2-7, is GAGVSQSPSNKVTEKGKDVELRCDPISGHTALYWYRQSLGQGLEFLIYFQGNSAPDKSGLPSDRFSAERTGGSVSTLTIQRTQQEDSAVYLCASSFGTGAYEQYFGPGTRLTVT.

This chain joins TRBV28 and TRBJ1-1; D possibly corresponds to TRBD1 (6 bases). Trimming stripped 11 bases from V and 3 bases from J, with 16 bases between. The CDR3 has 13 amino acids. Germline values: CDR1 MDHEN, CDR2 SYDVKM. CDR3 residues: CAGRTGLDTEAFF. DNA for the CDR3: TGTGCCGGGAGAACAGGGTTGGACACTGAAGCTTTCTTT.

DNA for the CDR3: TGCAGCGTAGCTAGGGACAGGGGGCATGAGCAGTTCTTC. Its translation is CSVARDRGHEQFF. The rearrangement uses TRBV29-1 and TRBJ2-1; 12 positions agree with TRBD1. Germline V gene data show CDR1 as SQVTM and CDR2 as ANQGSEA. V gave up 6 bases and J gave up 8 bases; unmatched junction bases: 5. The CDR3 extends over 13 amino acids.

The sample holds a few counts of this clone. The chain employs TRBV28 and TRBJ1-5; 8 nucleotides align to TRBD1. Germline V lookup: CDR1 MDHEN, CDR2 SYDVKM. The V segment lost 4 bases and the J segment 2 bases; nucleotides outside the gene matches: 4. CDR3 size: 15 residues. The CDR3 reads CASSSTGGGNQPQHF. As DNA, the CDR3 is TGTGCCAGCAGTTCCACAGGGGGGGGCAATCAGCCCCAGCATTTT. Using reference TRBV28 and TRBJ1-5 for the parts outside the CDR3, the full variable domain is DVKVTQSSRYLVKRTGEKVFLECVQDMDHENMFWYRQDPGLGLRLIYFSYDVKMKEKGDIPEGYSVSREKKERFSLILESASTNQTSMYLCASSSTGGGNQPQHFGDGTRLSIL.

The rearrangement links TRBV13 to TRBJ1-2; a weak D match, TRBD1 (6 bases). The V gene's germline CDR1 is PRHDT and CDR2 FYEKMQ (reference sequence). CDR3 length: 15 residues. The V gene lost 3 bases and the J gene lost 6 bases, with 17 bases spanning the gap. The CDR3 nucleotides are TGTGCCAGCAGCTTCCCCATGGTACAGGGCCATGGCTACACCTTC. Protein product: CASSFPMVQGHGYTF.

This clone has more than one count but fewer than ten. The chain carries TRBV6-5 and TRBJ2-7; 10 bases match TRBD1. CDR3 length: 16 amino acids. The germline V gene has CDR1 MNHEY and CDR2 SVGAGI. J lost 4 bases, V lost 0 bases, and 6 bases had no gene match. The CDR3 DNA is TGTGCCAGCAGTTACTCAACCGGGACAGGGGTGTACGAGCAGTACTTC. Residues: CASSYSTGTGVYEQYF.

This clone was seen a single time. This chain joins TRBV4-1 and TRBJ2-7; unclear D gene. The germline V and J ends were trimmed by 1 base and 2 bases, with 9 bases remaining between them. The CDR3 totals 14 residues. From germline, CDR1 is MGHRA and CDR2 YSYEKL. The CDR3, as DNA: TGCGCCAGCAGCCAAGGACTTCTAGCCTACGAGCAGTACTTC. Residues: CASSQGLLAYEQYF.

The chain links TRBV29-1 to TRBJ2-3; the match to TRBD1 covers 10 bases. Germline lookup yields CDR1 SQVTM and CDR2 ANQGSEA. The CDR3 spans 15 residues. J gave up 0 bases and V 5 bases, and 5 bases lay outside the gene matches. Written as DNA, the CDR3 is TGCAGCGTTTTTACGGGACAGGGGAGCACAGATACGCAGTATTTT. It encodes CSVFTGQGSTDTQYF.

The chain employs TRBV29-1 and TRBJ1-3; no definite D call. CDR1 and CDR2 (germline): SQVTM, ANQGSEA. Trimming removed 7 bases at V and 0 bases at J, with 10 bases between. The CDR3 length is 13 residues. The CDR3 protein is CSGVISSGNTIYF. In DNA, the CDR3 is TGCAGCGGGGTAATTAGCTCTGGAAACACCATATATTTT. Full variable domain (missing parts from reference TRBV29-1 and TRBJ1-3): SAVISQKPSRDICQRGTSLTIQCQVDSQVTMMFWYRQQPGQSLTLIATANQGSEATYESGFVIDKFPISRPNLTFSTLTVSNMSPEDSSIYLCSGVISSGNTIYFGEGSWLTVV.